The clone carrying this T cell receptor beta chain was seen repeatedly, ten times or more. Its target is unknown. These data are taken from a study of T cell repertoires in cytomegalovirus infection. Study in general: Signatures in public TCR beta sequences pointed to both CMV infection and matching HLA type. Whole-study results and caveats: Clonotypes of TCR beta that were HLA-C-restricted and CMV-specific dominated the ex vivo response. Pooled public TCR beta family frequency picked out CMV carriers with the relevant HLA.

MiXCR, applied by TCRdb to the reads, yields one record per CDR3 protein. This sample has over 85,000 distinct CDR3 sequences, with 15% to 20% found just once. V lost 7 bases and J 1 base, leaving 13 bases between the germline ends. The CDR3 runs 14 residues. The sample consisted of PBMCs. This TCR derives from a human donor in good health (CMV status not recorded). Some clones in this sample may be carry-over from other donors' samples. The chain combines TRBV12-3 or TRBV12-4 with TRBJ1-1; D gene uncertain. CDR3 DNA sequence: TGTGCCAGCACTTCCCTGACTGGGAACACTGAAGCTTTCTTT. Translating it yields CASTSLTGNTEAFF.